This is a list of T cell receptor beta chains from one sample in a study of cytomegalovirus exposure and HLA in healthy donors. Clones were read by immunoSEQ multiplex PCR, and TCRdb kept only the in-frame ones, dropping some. The table has some 170,000 clones, roughly 81% seen once. Sequencing was performed on PBMCs. Source of these receptors: a woman younger than 35 in good health and CMV-seropositive. Both conserved end residues are part of each CDR3. D genes are given only for firm matches. Rows give clone size only sometimes, using once, few, many, or a class for an expanded clone.

cdr3_nt,cdr3_aa,clone_size,d_call,j_call,v_call
TGTGCCAGCACTTCGGACAGGGGGTATGGATCACCCCTCCACTTT,CASTSDRGYGSPLHF,.,TRBD1,TRBJ1-6,TRBV10-3
TGCGCCAGCAGCTTGGATGGGGCAGACACCGGGGAGCTGTTTTTT,CASSLDGADTGELFF,.,.,TRBJ2-2,TRBV5-1
TGTGCCAGCAGCTTAGGGGCTAGCGGGAACACCGGGGAGCTGTTTTTT,CASSLGASGNTGELFF,.,TRBD2,TRBJ2-2,TRBV11-2
TGTGCCAGCAGCTTAGGGGGCGCGCCAGAGACCCAGTACTTC,CASSLGGAPETQYF,few,.,TRBJ2-5,TRBV7-2
TGTGCCAGCAGTTACTCGGGACAGGGGGCCTACGAGCAGTACTTC,CASSYSGQGAYEQYF,.,TRBD1,TRBJ2-7,TRBV6-5
TGCGCCAGCAGCTGGGGGGGTCGGCAGAACACCGGGGAGCTGTTTTTT,CASSWGGRQNTGELFF,.,TRBD2,TRBJ2-2,TRBV5-1
TGTGCCAGCAGCTTAGGGGGGCGGGGGCTCTACGAGCAGTACTTC,CASSLGGRGLYEQYF,.,.,TRBJ2-7,TRBV7-2
TGTGCCATCAGCCAGAGCGGACAGCCGGAAGATACGCAGTATTTT,CAISQSGQPEDTQYF,.,.,TRBJ2-3,TRBV10-3
TGTGCCAGCAGGGACAGGGGGAATTCACCCCTCCACTTT,CASRDRGNSPLHF,.,TRBD1,TRBJ1-6,TRBV28
TGTGCCACCTACAGGGGTCCCTACAATGAGCAGTTCTTC,CATYRGPYNEQFF,.,TRBD1,TRBJ2-1,TRBV2
TGTGCCAGCAGCTTAGGTGTGGGACACAGCTACGAGCAGTACTTC,CASSLGVGHSYEQYF,.,.,TRBJ2-7,TRBV11-3
TGTGCCGCCAGCAGAGATTTGGCGGGGGGTGGGGATGAGACCCAGTACTTC,CAASRDLAGGGDETQYF,once,TRBD2,TRBJ2-5,TRBV15
TGCGCCAGCAGCCAAGAGGGGGCGGGGGCTAGGGATACGCAGTATTTT,CASSQEGAGARDTQYF,.,.,TRBJ2-3,TRBV4-1
TGTGCCAGCAGTGCACGGGACAGGGGGCTAGGCCTATCCTACGAGCAGTACTTC,CASSARDRGLGLSYEQYF,.,TRBD1,TRBJ2-7,TRBV27
TGTGCCACCTCCCTAGACAGGGAAGAGACCCAGTACTTC,CATSLDREETQYF,few,TRBD1,TRBJ2-5,TRBV6-1
TGTGCCAGCAGCCGCGACGGGTTTTACAGCAATCAGCCCCAGCATTTT,CASSRDGFYSNQPQHF,.,.,TRBJ1-5,TRBV28
TGTGCCAGCAGCTTGGATGGGGAGGCCCCCCTATCCTACGAGCAGTACTTC,CASSLDGEAPLSYEQYF,few,.,TRBJ2-7,TRBV5-4
TGTGCCATCAGCGCCCCAGGTAGCGGAGAGACCCAGTACTTC,CAISAPGSGETQYF,.,.,TRBJ2-5,TRBV10-3
TGTGCCAGCAGGCGGCAAACAGGTATGAACACTGAAGCTTTCTTT,CASRRQTGMNTEAFF,.,.,TRBJ1-1,TRBV6-1
TGTGCCAGCAGTCCGACTAGCGGGGGAGCCGAGCAGTACTTC,CASSPTSGGAEQYF,.,.,TRBJ2-7,TRBV21-1
TGTGCCAGCAGTGAAGCTGTCCCCACCGGGGGCTACACCTTC,CASSEAVPTGGYTF,.,.,TRBJ1-2,TRBV6-1
TGTGCCAGCTCACGGACGACAGGTTCAGGGGGCTACACCTTC,CASSRTTGSGGYTF,once,.,TRBJ1-2,TRBV18
TGTGCCAGCAGTCATCTGACAGGGGGTAACACTGAAGCTTTCTTT,CASSHLTGGNTEAFF,.,TRBD1,TRBJ1-1,TRBV27
TGTGCCATCAGTGACTTGGTGGGGGCGGACAATGAGCAGTTCTTC,CAISDLVGADNEQFF,.,.,TRBJ2-1,TRBV10-3
TGCGCCAGCAGTGAGTTAGCAGGGACAGCGGATGGCTACACCTTC,CASSELAGTADGYTF,.,TRBD1,TRBJ1-2,TRBV10-2
TGCGCCAGCAGCCGGAATGGACAGGGGAGGACTGAAGCTTTCTTT,CASSRNGQGRTEAFF,.,TRBD1,TRBJ1-1,TRBV4-1
TGTGCCAGCAGCCAAGGGACAGGCAATCAGCCCCAGCATTTT,CASSQGTGNQPQHF,.,.,TRBJ1-5,TRBV4-2
TGTGCCAGCAGCTTAGTACAGGGTGGTAACTACGAGCAGTACTTC,CASSLVQGGNYEQYF,.,.,TRBJ2-7,TRBV11-1
TGTGCCACCAGCAGAGACGAGAATTACGAGCAGTACTTC,CATSRDENYEQYF,once,.,TRBJ2-7,TRBV15
TGTGCCAGCAGCCCACCGGGACACAATCAGCCCCAGCATTTT,CASSPPGHNQPQHF,few,.,TRBJ1-5,TRBV9
TGTGCCAGCTCCCCCCAGGGAGGGTTGAACACTGAAGCTTTCTTT,CASSPQGGLNTEAFF,.,.,TRBJ1-1,TRBV18
TGTGCCAGCAGTGAACGGGGGGACTATGGCTACACCTTC,CASSERGDYGYTF,few,.,TRBJ1-2,TRBV25-1
TGTGCCAGCAGCCCACGCAATGCCGCCGTGAGTCCCCTCCACTTT,CASSPRNAAVSPLHF,.,.,TRBJ1-6,TRBV5-8
TGTGCCAGCGGTTCGGGATCGGGTGAAAAACTGTTTTTT,CASGSGSGEKLFF,.,.,TRBJ1-4,TRBV28
TGTGCCAGCAGCCCTCTAGGGGTAGTCTACAATGAGCAGTTCTTC,CASSPLGVVYNEQFF,.,.,TRBJ2-1,TRBV9
TGTGCCAGTAGTATAGATTCCCCGGACAGGGGGCGTAATGAGCAGTTCTTC,CASSIDSPDRGRNEQFF,.,TRBD1,TRBJ2-1,TRBV19
TGTGCCAGCAGCTTATGGCCAGGGTCCCCCTATGAGCAGTACTTC,CASSLWPGSPYEQYF,.,.,TRBJ2-7,TRBV7-9
TGTGCCAGCAGCTTAAGCCAGACAGCCTACGAGCAGTACTTC,CASSLSQTAYEQYF,.,.,TRBJ2-7,TRBV7-9
TGTGCCAGCAGCCCAAGCCGTATACTCAGGGGGCCCAACACTGAAGCTTTCTTT,CASSPSRILRGPNTEAFF,once,TRBD1,TRBJ1-1,TRBV7-8
TGTGCCAGCAGTCCCAGGGGTGACGGGGAGCTGTTTTTT,CASSPRGDGELFF,.,.,TRBJ2-2,TRBV27
TGTGCCAGCAGCTTAGCAATCCCAAGCGTGGGACAGGGCTCCGAGCAGTACTTC,CASSLAIPSVGQGSEQYF,few,TRBD1,TRBJ2-7,TRBV7-9
TGTGCCAGCAGCGTAGCACTAGCGGGGGACGGCGGGGAGCTGTTTTTT,CASSVALAGDGGELFF,.,TRBD2,TRBJ2-2,TRBV9
TGTGCCAGCAGTGTTCGCGGGGGGGCAAGGTCAGAGACCCAGTACTTC,CASSVRGGARSETQYF,.,TRBD2,TRBJ2-5,TRBV2
TGTGCCAGCAGCTTTTACCCGGGACAGCCCTCCTACGAGCAGTACTTC,CASSFYPGQPSYEQYF,.,TRBD1,TRBJ2-7,TRBV5-6
TGTGCCAGCAGCGTAGGACAGGGTGGCGAGCAGTACTTC,CASSVGQGGEQYF,once,TRBD1,TRBJ2-7,TRBV7-7
TGTGCCTTTCGAGAAAAGGGTAGCGGGGGGGATAACACAGATACGCAGTATTTT,CAFREKGSGGDNTDTQYF,few,.,TRBJ2-3,TRBV21-1
TGTGCCATCATGGCGAGACAGGGTGGTCGGAATACGCAGTATTTT,CAIMARQGGRNTQYF,.,TRBD1,TRBJ2-3,TRBV10-3
TGTGCCAGTAGTAGCGGGACTAGCGGGGAAGATACGCAGTATTTT,CASSSGTSGEDTQYF,.,TRBD2,TRBJ2-3,TRBV19
TGCGCCAGCAGCTTGGACAGGGTGCCCTACGAGCAGTACTTC,CASSLDRVPYEQYF,.,.,TRBJ2-7,TRBV5-1